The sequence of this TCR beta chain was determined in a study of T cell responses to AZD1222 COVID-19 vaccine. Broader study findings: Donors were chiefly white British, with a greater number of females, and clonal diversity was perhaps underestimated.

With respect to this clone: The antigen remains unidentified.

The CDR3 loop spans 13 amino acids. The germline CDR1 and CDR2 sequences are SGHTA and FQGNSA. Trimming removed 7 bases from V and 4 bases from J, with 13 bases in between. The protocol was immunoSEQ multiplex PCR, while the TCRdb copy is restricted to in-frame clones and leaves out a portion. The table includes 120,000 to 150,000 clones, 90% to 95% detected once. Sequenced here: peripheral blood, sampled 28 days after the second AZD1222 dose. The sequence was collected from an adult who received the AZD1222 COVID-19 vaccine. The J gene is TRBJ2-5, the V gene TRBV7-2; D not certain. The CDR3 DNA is TGTGCCAGCACCCTGAGGTTCCCAGAGACCCAGTACTTC. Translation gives CASTLRFPETQYF.